Listed below are T cell receptor beta chains from one sample, sequenced in a study of response to subunit inactivated influenza vaccine. MiXCR was run by TCRdb on the RT-PCR reads, yielding one entry per CDR3 protein. The sample has 650,000 to 800,000 distinct CDR3 sequences; approximately 13% are singletons. The material sequenced was PBMCs from blood, taken around two weeks before vaccination. These receptors originate from a man between 45 and 60 years old who received an inactivated influenza vaccine. Both conserved end residues are part of each CDR3. A D gene is named only where the DNA matches it firmly. Expanded clones are given a class, and other clones once, few, many or no size at all.

V: TRBV7-8
D: TRBD1
J: TRBJ1-5
size: few
CDR3: CASSLTGQGAHPKNQPQHF
DNA: TGTGCCAGCAGCTTAACTGGACAGGGGGCGCACCCAAAGAATCAGCCCCAGCATTTT

V: TRBV4-3
D: -
J: TRBJ2-2
size: -
CDR3: CASSQDSRATGELFF
DNA: TGCGCCAGCAGCCAAGATTCCAGGGCTACCGGGGAGCTGTTTTTT

V: TRBV7-7
D: TRBD2
J: TRBJ2-1
size: few
CDR3: CASSLAPPSGRNNEQFF
DNA: TGTGCCAGCAGCTTAGCCCCTCCTAGCGGGAGGAACAATGAGCAGTTCTTC

V: TRBV18
D: TRBD2
J: TRBJ2-7
size: -
CDR3: CASSSGTQEWQYF
DNA: TGTGCCAGCTCAAGCGGGACTCAGGAGTGGCAGTACTTC

V: TRBV28
D: TRBD1
J: TRBJ2-7
size: -
CDR3: CASSFNLDRGPDEQYF
DNA: TGTGCCAGCAGTTTTAACTTGGACAGGGGGCCCGACGAGCAGTACTTC

V: TRBV7-2
D: -
J: TRBJ2-5
size: few
CDR3: CASSPGGGTQYF
DNA: TGTGCCAGCAGCCCTGGTGGGGGGACCCAGTACTTC

V: TRBV20-1
D: -
J: TRBJ2-7
size: few
CDR3: CSASPGNINREQYF
DNA: TGCAGTGCTTCCCCGGGAAACATTAATCGGGAGCAGTACTTC

V: TRBV5-1
D: -
J: TRBJ2-2
size: -
CDR3: CASSEGSNTGELFF
DNA: TGCGCCAGCAGCGAGGGTTCGAACACCGGGGAGCTGTTTTTT

V: TRBV7-2
D: TRBD1
J: TRBJ2-7
size: -
CDR3: CASSAGAGGIYEQYF
DNA: TGTGCCAGCAGCGCTGGGGCAGGGGGCATCTACGAGCAGTACTTC

V: TRBV3-1
D: -
J: TRBJ2-1
size: few
CDR3: CASSPFGGYNEQFF
DNA: TGTGCCAGCAGCCCCTTCGGCGGATACAATGAGCAGTTCTTC

V: TRBV6-2/TRBV6-3
D: TRBD2
J: TRBJ2-1
size: few
CDR3: CASSMGGLVNEQFF
DNA: TGTGCCAGCAGTATGGGAGGACTAGTAAATGAGCAGTTCTTC

V: TRBV2
D: TRBD1
J: TRBJ2-1
size: few
CDR3: CASSATGGAYNEQFF
DNA: TGTGCCAGCAGCGCGACAGGGGGAGCCTACAATGAGCAGTTCTTC

V: TRBV6-2/TRBV6-3
D: TRBD2
J: TRBJ2-2
size: few
CDR3: CASNTIAGLPGELFF
DNA: TGTGCCAGCAACACAATAGCGGGACTGCCCGGGGAGCTGTTTTTT

V: TRBV9
D: TRBD1
J: TRBJ2-7
size: few
CDR3: CASSVGQGVNEQYF
DNA: TGTGCCAGCAGCGTAGGACAGGGGGTCAACGAGCAGTACTTC

V: TRBV2
D: -
J: TRBJ2-5
size: few
CDR3: CASGLPKTQYF
DNA: TGTGCCAGCGGTCTGCCGAAGACCCAGTACTTC

V: TRBV14
D: -
J: TRBJ2-5
size: -
CDR3: CASSHRQALVQETQYF
DNA: TGTGCCAGCAGCCATCGACAGGCTCTAGTCCAAGAGACCCAGTACTTC

V: TRBV5-1
D: TRBD2
J: TRBJ2-3
size: -
CDR3: CASSLEGTSSDTQYF
DNA: TGCGCCAGCAGCTTGGAAGGGACTAGCTCAGATACGCAGTATTTT

V: TRBV29-1
D: TRBD2
J: TRBJ2-3
size: -
CDR3: CSARTSGVPDTQYF
DNA: TGCAGCGCCCGGACTAGCGGGGTCCCAGATACGCAGTATTTT

V: TRBV29-1
D: TRBD1
J: TRBJ1-5
size: few
CDR3: CSVGQGYNQPQHF
DNA: TGCAGCGTTGGACAGGGTTATAATCAGCCCCAGCATTTT

V: TRBV6-2/TRBV6-3
D: TRBD2
J: TRBJ2-1
size: few
CDR3: CASSNPGLATYNEQFF
DNA: TGTGCCAGCAGCAACCCGGGACTAGCGACCTACAATGAGCAGTTCTTC

V: TRBV6-6
D: -
J: TRBJ2-1
size: -
CDR3: CASSYSRENEQFF
DNA: TGTGCCAGCAGTTACTCAAGGGAAAATGAGCAGTTCTTC

V: TRBV24-1
D: -
J: TRBJ1-1
size: few
CDR3: CATSETGRTTEAFF
DNA: TGTGCCACCAGTGAAACGGGACGGACGACTGAAGCTTTCTTT

V: TRBV5-1
D: -
J: TRBJ2-3
size: many
CDR3: CASSSGLNTDTQYF
DNA: TGCGCCAGCAGCTCCGGATTGAACACAGATACGCAGTATTTT

V: TRBV15
D: TRBD1
J: TRBJ2-5
size: -
CDR3: CATSREHGQGKTQYF
DNA: TGTGCCACCAGCAGGGAACACGGACAGGGGAAGACCCAGTACTTC

V: TRBV7-9
D: TRBD2
J: TRBJ2-7
size: -
CDR3: CASSPLAREGEQYF
DNA: TGTGCCAGCAGCCCCTTGGCGCGGGAGGGCGAGCAGTACTTC

V: TRBV9
D: -
J: TRBJ1-6
size: -
CDR3: CASSPRLSSNSPLHF
DNA: TGTGCCAGCAGCCCCCGGTTATCCTCAAATTCACCCCTCCACTTT

V: TRBV3-1
D: -
J: TRBJ2-2
size: -
CDR3: CASSQGGRRAGELFF
DNA: TGTGCCAGCAGCCAAGGAGGGAGGAGGGCCGGGGAGCTGTTTTTT

V: TRBV11-1
D: TRBD1
J: TRBJ1-5
size: -
CDR3: CASSLVPGQGAKGNQPQHF
DNA: TGTGCCAGCAGCTTAGTCCCGGGACAGGGGGCGAAGGGCAATCAGCCCCAGCATTTT

V: TRBV5-1
D: -
J: TRBJ1-2
size: few
CDR3: CASSVDSLYGYTF
DNA: TGCGCCAGCAGCGTGGACAGTCTCTATGGCTACACCTTC

V: TRBV19
D: -
J: TRBJ1-1
size: few
CDR3: CASRGVGNTEAFF
DNA: TGTGCCAGTAGAGGGGTGGGGAACACTGAAGCTTTCTTT

V: TRBV7-9
D: -
J: TRBJ2-7
size: few
CDR3: CASSQGSRVPYEQYF
DNA: TGTGCCAGCAGCCAGGGATCAAGGGTACCCTACGAGCAGTACTTC

V: TRBV7-2
D: -
J: TRBJ2-7
size: few
CDR3: CASSSGAQVGEQYF
DNA: TGTGCCAGCAGCTCAGGAGCCCAGGTTGGCGAGCAGTACTTC

V: TRBV24-1
D: -
J: TRBJ2-5
size: few
CDR3: CATSEGQTRIETQYF
DNA: TGTGCCACCAGTGAGGGACAAACGAGAATCGAGACCCAGTACTTC

V: TRBV4-1
D: TRBD1
J: TRBJ2-1
size: few
CDR3: CASSQGPNRGHNYNEQFF
DNA: TGCGCCAGCAGCCAAGGGCCCAACAGGGGGCACAACTACAATGAGCAGTTCTTC

V: TRBV5-1
D: TRBD1
J: TRBJ1-1
size: few
CDR3: CASREGTDRREAFF
DNA: TGCGCCAGCAGAGAGGGGACAGACCGGCGTGAAGCTTTCTTT

V: TRBV20-1
D: -
J: TRBJ2-3
size: few
CDR3: CSARFEETDTQYF
DNA: TGCAGTGCTAGGTTCGAGGAGACAGATACGCAGTATTTT

V: TRBV29-1
D: -
J: TRBJ2-7
size: -
CDR3: CSVALNTYEQYF
DNA: TGCAGCGTTGCTTTGAACACCTACGAGCAGTACTTC

V: TRBV5-1
D: TRBD1
J: TRBJ2-2
size: -
CDR3: CASSAPGTGFGGELFF
DNA: TGCGCCAGCAGCGCGCCCGGGACAGGGTTTGGCGGGGAGCTGTTTTTT

V: TRBV28
D: -
J: TRBJ1-6
size: few
CDR3: CASNLGGGISPLHF
DNA: TGTGCCAGCAATCTCGGGGGGGGGATTTCACCCCTCCACTTT

V: TRBV12-3/TRBV12-4
D: -
J: TRBJ2-1
size: few
CDR3: CASRDPMFEQFF
DNA: TGTGCCAGCAGGGATCCTATGTTTGAGCAGTTCTTC

V: TRBV2
D: -
J: TRBJ2-3
size: -
CDR3: CASSDGPPAPDTQYF
DNA: TGTGCCAGCAGTGATGGGCCCCCAGCCCCAGATACGCAGTATTTT

V: TRBV4-2
D: -
J: TRBJ2-3
size: few
CDR3: CASSQESTTKDTQYF
DNA: TGTGCCAGCAGCCAAGAGTCGACTACAAAGGATACGCAGTATTTT